Each of the 11 T cell receptor beta chains below was sequenced from the same sample in a study of blood T cell repertoires in COVID-19 (dated by TCRdb to 2018 to 2020). The library was made by the immunoSEQ multiplex PCR assay. In TCRdb, the immuneACCESS table is reduced to in-frame sequences with V and J assigned. These tables do not hold every clone; where another copy was compared, an unresolved V gene accounts for under half, and the others remain unexplained. Present in this sample are over 250,000 clones, 89% of which were seen just once. 1.9% of the sample belongs to the ten largest clones. Sequenced sample: PBMCs or T cells enriched from blood (not recorded which). The receptors were sampled from a woman aged 60 to 75 who had recovered from COVID-19.

This chain joins TRBV18 and TRBJ2-3; 10 nucleotides align to TRBD2. The CDR3 runs 17 residues. V shed 1 base, J shed 4 bases, and the junction held 8 bases outside the gene matches. CDR1 and CDR2 from the germline V gene are KGHSH and LQKENI. The CDR3 DNA reads as TGTGCCAGCTCACCACTGTGGCTAGCGGGAGTTGCAGATACGCAGTATTTT. It translates to CASSPLWLAGVADTQYF.

With respect to this clone: A junction boundary mismatches the germline segment, possibly from a read error. The chain uses TRBV18 and TRBJ1-5, with TRBD1 matching over 7 bases. The CDR3 covers 13 residues. Germline V CDR1 and CDR2: KGHSH, LQKENI. DNA of the CDR3: TGTGCCAGCGGACACAGGGGAGATCAACCCCAGCATTTT. Protein sequence: CASGHRGDQPQHF.

The V and J genes are TRBV12-5 and TRBJ2-5; 7 bases fit TRBD2. The germline gives CDR1 LGHNT, CDR2 FRNRAP. The CDR3 runs to 15 residues. Unmatched junction bases numbered 13, after V lost 7 bases and J lost 5 bases. CDR3 in DNA: TGTGCTAGTGCCTCTCGGCTAGCGGATTGGGAGACCCAGTACTTC. It translates to CASASRLADWETQYF.

The chain combines TRBV21-1 with TRBJ1-5; the listed D gene, TRBD1, was not tested against the DNA. TRBV21-1 is described as a pseudogene. The CDR3 sequence is 11 residues long. This CDR3 reads CASQGYQPQHF. The CDR3 nucleotides read TGTGCCAGCCAGGGGTACCAGCCCCAGCATTTT.

The CDR3 region has the DNA TGTGCCAGCAGTTTTGCGGGGGAAGAGACCCAGTACTTC. It yields the protein CASSFAGEETQYF. The V and J genes are TRBV7-9 and TRBJ2-5; 7 bases fit TRBD2. This CDR3 has 13 amino acids. Germline-derived CDR1 and CDR2 are SEHNR and FQNEAQ (reference sequence). The V gene end was trimmed by 6 bases and the J gene end by 3 bases; junction bases not matched to a gene: 4.

J is TRBJ2-7 and V is TRBV30; TRBD1 aligns across 10 bases. Per the germline V gene, CDR1 is GTSNPN and CDR2 is SVGIG (reference sequence). V was pared by 4 bases and J by 3 bases, with 6 bases of the junction left unmatched. This CDR3 has 14 amino acids. This chain's CDR3 is CAWIPGTGVYEQYF. The CDR3 DNA reads TGTGCCTGGATACCCGGGACAGGGGTCTACGAGCAGTACTTC.

The rearrangement joins TRBV9 to TRBJ2-7; TRBD1 might be the D (5 bases). V lost 0 bases and J lost 9, with 13 bases in between. Germline-derived CDR1 and CDR2 are SGDLS and YYNGEE. The length of the CDR3 is 13 residues. CDR3 coding DNA: TGTGCCAGCAGCGTAGGACAGTCCGGGCTGCAGTACTTC. Translating it yields CASSVGQSGLQYF.

The chain joins TRBV25-1 to TRBJ2-7; 8 bases are shared with TRBD2. V was clipped by 1 base and J by 1 base; unmatched bases: 3. CDR1 is MGHDK, CDR2 SYGVNS, per germline. The CDR3 runs 15 residues. CDR3 sequence (DNA): TGTGCCAGCAGTGAATGGGCGGGGGGATCCTACGAGCAGTACTTC. Protein product: CASSEWAGGSYEQYF.

The chain is built from TRBV3-1 (or the pseudogene TRBV3-2) and TRBJ1-2; D gene uncertain. Germline lookup yields CDR1 LGHDT and CDR2 YNNKEL (reference sequence). CDR3 size: 15 residues. Trimming pared 1 base from V and 0 bases from J, leaving 9 bases between. Here the CDR3 DNA reads TGTGCCAGCAGCCAAGGGGGAGCGGCTAACTATGGCTACACCTTC. Translation gives CASSQGGAANYGYTF.

This clone was counted between two and nine times. This chain joins TRBV10-3 and TRBJ1-2, with TRBD1 matching over 11 bases. The CDR3 length is 14 residues. The V gene's germline CDR1 is ENHRY and CDR2 SYGVKD. V dropped 6 bases and J dropped 2; count of bases not matched to a gene: 2. The chain's CDR3 is CAIRRTGGNYGYTF. The CDR3, as DNA: TGTGCCATCAGGCGGACAGGGGGCAACTATGGCTACACCTTC.

This clone showed up just once. This chain links TRBV3-1 (or the pseudogene TRBV3-2) with TRBJ2-3; 10 nucleotides line up with TRBD2. CDR3 length: 15 amino acids. Trimming cost V 4 bases and J 5 bases; bases outside gene matches: 6. Germline CDR1 LGHDT, CDR2 YNNKEL (reference sequence). The CDR3 is CASSPIAGGGDTQYF. CDR3 in DNA: TGTGCCAGCAGCCCAATAGCGGGAGGTGGAGATACGCAGTATTTT.